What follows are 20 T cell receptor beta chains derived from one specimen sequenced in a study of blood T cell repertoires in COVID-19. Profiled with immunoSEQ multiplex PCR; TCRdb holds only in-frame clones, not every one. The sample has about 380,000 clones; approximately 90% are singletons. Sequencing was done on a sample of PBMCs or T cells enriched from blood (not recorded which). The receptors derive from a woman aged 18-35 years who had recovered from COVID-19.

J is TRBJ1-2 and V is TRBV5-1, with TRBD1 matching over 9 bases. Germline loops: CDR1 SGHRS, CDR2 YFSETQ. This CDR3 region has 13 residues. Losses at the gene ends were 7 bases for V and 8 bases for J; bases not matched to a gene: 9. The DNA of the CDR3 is TGCGCCAGCTCGCCCGGGACAGGGAACGGCTACACCTTC. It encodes CASSPGTGNGYTF.

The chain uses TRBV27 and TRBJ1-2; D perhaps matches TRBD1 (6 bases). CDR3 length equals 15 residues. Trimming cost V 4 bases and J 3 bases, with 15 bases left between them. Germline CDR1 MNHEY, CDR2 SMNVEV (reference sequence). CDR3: CASSSRTARDYGYTF. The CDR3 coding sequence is TGTGCCAGCAGTTCCAGGACAGCGAGGGACTATGGCTACACCTTC.

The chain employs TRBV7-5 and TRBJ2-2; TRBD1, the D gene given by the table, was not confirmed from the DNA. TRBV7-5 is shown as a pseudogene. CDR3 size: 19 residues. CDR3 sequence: CARSLFRAPGQGNTGELFF. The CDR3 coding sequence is TGTGCCAGAAGCTTATTCCGGGCGCCGGGACAGGGGAACACCGGGGAGCTGTTTTTT.

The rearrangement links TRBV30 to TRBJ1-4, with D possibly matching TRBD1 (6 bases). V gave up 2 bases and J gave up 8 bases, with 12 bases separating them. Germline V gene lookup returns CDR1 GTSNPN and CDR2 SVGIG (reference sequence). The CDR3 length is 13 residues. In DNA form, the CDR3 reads TGTGCCTGGAGTAAACAGGGCGGCGAAAAACTGTTTTTT. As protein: CAWSKQGGEKLFF.

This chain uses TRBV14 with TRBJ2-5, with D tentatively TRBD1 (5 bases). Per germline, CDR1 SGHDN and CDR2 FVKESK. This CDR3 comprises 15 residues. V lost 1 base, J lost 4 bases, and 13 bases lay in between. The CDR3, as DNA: TGTGCCAGCAGCCAAGGAGTCCTCAGGGTAGAGACCCAGTACTTC. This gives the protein CASSQGVLRVETQYF. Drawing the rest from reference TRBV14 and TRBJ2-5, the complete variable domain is EAGVTQFPSHSVIEKGQTVTLRCDPISGHDNLYWYRRVMGKEIKFLLHFVKESKQDESGMPNNRFLAERTGGTYSTLKVQPAELEDSGVYFCASSQGVLRVETQYFGPGTRLLVL.

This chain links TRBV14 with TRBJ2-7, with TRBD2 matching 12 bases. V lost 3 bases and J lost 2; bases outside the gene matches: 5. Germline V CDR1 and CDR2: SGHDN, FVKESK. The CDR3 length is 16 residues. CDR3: CASSHGASGGAYEQYF. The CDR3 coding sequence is TGTGCCAGCAGCCACGGGGCTAGCGGGGGGGCCTACGAGCAGTACTTC. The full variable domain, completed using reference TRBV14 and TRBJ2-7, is EAGVTQFPSHSVIEKGQTVTLRCDPISGHDNLYWYRRVMGKEIKFLLHFVKESKQDESGMPNNRFLAERTGGTYSTLKVQPAELEDSGVYFCASSHGASGGAYEQYFGPGTRLTVT.

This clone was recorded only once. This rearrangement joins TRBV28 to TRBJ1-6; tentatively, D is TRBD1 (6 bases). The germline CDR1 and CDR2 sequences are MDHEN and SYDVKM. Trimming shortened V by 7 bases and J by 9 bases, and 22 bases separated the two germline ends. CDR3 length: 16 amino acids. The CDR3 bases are TGTGCCAGCACCCAGTCCAGGGGCTTCATCGGTTCACCCCTCCACTTT. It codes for CASTQSRGFIGSPLHF.

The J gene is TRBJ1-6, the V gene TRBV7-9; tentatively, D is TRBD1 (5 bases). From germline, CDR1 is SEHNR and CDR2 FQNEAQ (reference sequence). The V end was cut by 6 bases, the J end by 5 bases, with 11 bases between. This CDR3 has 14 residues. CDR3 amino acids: CASRWAGDNSPLHF. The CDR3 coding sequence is TGTGCCAGCAGATGGGCGGGGGATAATTCACCCCTCCACTTT.

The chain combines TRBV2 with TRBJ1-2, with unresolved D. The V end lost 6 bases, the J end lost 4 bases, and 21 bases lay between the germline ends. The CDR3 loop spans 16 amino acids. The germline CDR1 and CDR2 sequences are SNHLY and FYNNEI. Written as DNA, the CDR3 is TGTGCCAGCAGCGAGGCTCGCGACGGGTCCTCCTATGGCTACACCTTC. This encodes CASSEARDGSSYGYTF.

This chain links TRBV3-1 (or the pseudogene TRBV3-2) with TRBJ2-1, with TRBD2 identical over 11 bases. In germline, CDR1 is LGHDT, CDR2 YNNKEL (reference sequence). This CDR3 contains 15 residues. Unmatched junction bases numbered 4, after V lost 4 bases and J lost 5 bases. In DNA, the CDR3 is TGTGCCAGCAGCCCGGCTAGCGGGGGGAACAATGAGCAGTTCTTC. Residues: CASSPASGGNNEQFF.

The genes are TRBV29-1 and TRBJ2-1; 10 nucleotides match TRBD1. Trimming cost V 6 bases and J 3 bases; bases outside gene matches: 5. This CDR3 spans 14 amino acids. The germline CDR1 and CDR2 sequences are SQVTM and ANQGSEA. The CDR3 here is CSVADRGGYNEQFF. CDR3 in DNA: TGCAGCGTGGCGGACAGGGGGGGCTACAATGAGCAGTTCTTC.

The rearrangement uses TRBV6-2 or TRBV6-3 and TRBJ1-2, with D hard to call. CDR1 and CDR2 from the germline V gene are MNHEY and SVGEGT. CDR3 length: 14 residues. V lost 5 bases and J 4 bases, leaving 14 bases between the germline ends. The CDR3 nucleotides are TGTGCCAGCAGTCCGAGACTTTACCGCTATGGCTACACCTTC. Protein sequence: CASSPRLYRYGYTF.

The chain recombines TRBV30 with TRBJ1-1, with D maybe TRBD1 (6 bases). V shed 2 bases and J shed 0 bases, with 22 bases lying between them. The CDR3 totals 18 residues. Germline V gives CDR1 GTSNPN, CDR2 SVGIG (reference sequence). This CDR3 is CAWSLGLIQGLMNTEAFF. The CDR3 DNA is TGTGCCTGGAGTCTAGGTCTTATACAGGGCCTAATGAACACTGAAGCTTTCTTT.

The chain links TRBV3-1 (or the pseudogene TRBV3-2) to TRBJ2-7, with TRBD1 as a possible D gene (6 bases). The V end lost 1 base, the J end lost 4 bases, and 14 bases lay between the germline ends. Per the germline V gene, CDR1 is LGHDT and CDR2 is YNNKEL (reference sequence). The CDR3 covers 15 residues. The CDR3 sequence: CASSQGLGTSYEQYF. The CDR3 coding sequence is TGTGCCAGCAGCCAAGGCCTGGGGACAAGTTACGAGCAGTACTTC.

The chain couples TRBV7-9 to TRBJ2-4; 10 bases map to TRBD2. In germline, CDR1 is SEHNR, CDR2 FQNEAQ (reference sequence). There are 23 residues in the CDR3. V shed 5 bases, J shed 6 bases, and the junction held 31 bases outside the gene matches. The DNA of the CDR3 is TGTGCCAGCAGCAGGGGCCTTACTAGCGGGGTCCCTGTCCCCCACCTTAAATCAAACATTCAGTACTTC. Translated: CASSRGLTSGVPVPHLKSNIQYF. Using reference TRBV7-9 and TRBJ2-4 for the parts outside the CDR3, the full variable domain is DTGVSQNPRHKITKRGQNVTFRCDPISEHNRLYWYRQTLGQGPEFLTYFQNEAQLEKSRLLSDRFSAERPKGSFSTLEIQRTEQGDSAMYLCASSRGLTSGVPVPHLKSNIQYFGAGTRLSVL.

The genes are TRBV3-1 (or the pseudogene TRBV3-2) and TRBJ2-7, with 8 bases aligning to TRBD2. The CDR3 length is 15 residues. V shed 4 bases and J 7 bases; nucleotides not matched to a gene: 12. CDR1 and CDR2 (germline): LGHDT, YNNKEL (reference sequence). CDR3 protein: CASSLSSGVSIEQYF. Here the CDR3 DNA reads TGTGCCAGCAGCCTAAGTAGCGGGGTCTCTATAGAGCAGTACTTC.

CDR3 protein: CASGRGQGDRPQHF. The CDR3 nucleotides are TGTGCCAGTGGGAGGGGACAGGGGGATCGGCCCCAGCATTTT. The J gene is TRBJ1-5, the V gene TRBV19, with 11 bases matching TRBD1. Trimming at V came to 8 bases and at J to 9 bases, leaving 9 bases not matched to a gene. The CDR3 is 14 residues long. The germline V gene has CDR1 LNHDA and CDR2 SQIVND (reference sequence).

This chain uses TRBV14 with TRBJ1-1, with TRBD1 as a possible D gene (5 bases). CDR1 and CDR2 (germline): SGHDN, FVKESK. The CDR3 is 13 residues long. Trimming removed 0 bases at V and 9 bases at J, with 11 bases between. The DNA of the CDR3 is TGTGCCAGCAGCCAAGATAGGGGCGCACAAGCTTTCTTT. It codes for CASSQDRGAQAFF.

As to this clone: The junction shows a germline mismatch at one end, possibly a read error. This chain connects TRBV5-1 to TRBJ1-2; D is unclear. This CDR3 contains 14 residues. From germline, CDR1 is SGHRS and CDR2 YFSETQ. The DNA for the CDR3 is TGCGCCAGCAGCTTGGTACCGGGTAACAATGGCTACACCTTC. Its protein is CASSLVPGNNGYTF.

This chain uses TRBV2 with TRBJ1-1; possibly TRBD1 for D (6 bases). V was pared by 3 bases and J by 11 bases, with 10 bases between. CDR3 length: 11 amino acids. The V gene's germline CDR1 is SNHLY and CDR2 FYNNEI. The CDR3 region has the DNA TGTGCCAGCAGTGAGTTGAGGGGGGCTTTCTTT. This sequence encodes CASSELRGAFF.